A single sample is the source of the 10 T cell receptor beta chains below, sequenced in a study of T cells in localized non-small cell lung cancer. The assay was immunoSEQ multiplex PCR, and TCRdb's table has in-frame clones only and misses some. The table lists some 38,000 clones, approximately 90% of them singletons. This specimen was peripheral blood, taken before any cancer treatment. These receptors all stem from an older female donor with stage I lung adenocarcinoma.

The V call is TRBV23-1, the J call TRBJ2-7, with D tentatively TRBD1 (6 bases). TRBV23-1 is designated an ORF whose function remains uncertain. The V gene lost 10 bases and the J gene lost 2 bases, with 12 bases spanning the gap. CDR3 length: 12 amino acids. The CDR3 sequence is CAIKGGAYEQYF. The CDR3 nucleotides are TGCGCCATCAAAGGGGGTGCCTACGAGCAGTACTTC.

The chain employs TRBV7-3 and TRBJ1-1; the D gene is possibly TRBD1 (5 bases). The CDR3 extends over 14 amino acids. Germline V gene lookup returns CDR1 SGHTA and CDR2 FQGTGA. V lost 5 bases to trimming and J lost 1 base, with 11 bases between them. As DNA, the CDR3 is TGTGCCAGCAGCCCCGGGGGTCGGAACACTGAAGCTTTCTTT. Encoded protein: CASSPGGRNTEAFF.

This clone was seen a few times. This chain uses TRBV19 with TRBJ2-5, with 7 bases that match TRBD2. Germline loops: CDR1 LNHDA, CDR2 SQIVND (reference sequence). V shed 7 bases, J shed 5 bases, and the junction held 16 bases outside the gene matches. There are 16 residues in the CDR3. The CDR3 coding sequence is TGTGCCAGTACCCCTACGGGGGGACCCACGGGGGAGACCCAGTACTTC. Translation gives CASTPTGGPTGETQYF.

This chain links TRBV7-2 with TRBJ2-1, with D possibly matching TRBD1 (5 bases). The germline CDR1 and CDR2 sequences are SGHTA and FQGNSA. This CDR3 region has 12 residues. Trimming took 8 bases from V and 6 from J, leaving 11 bases between them. CDR3 sequence: CASSWGFNEQFF. The CDR3 coding sequence is TGTGCCAGCTCTTGGGGCTTCAATGAGCAGTTCTTC.

Only one count was recorded for this clone. Other nucleotide sequences from this sample produce the same CDR3. This rearrangement joins TRBV10-3 to TRBJ2-7; maybe TRBD1 (6 bases). Germline-derived CDR1 and CDR2 are ENHRY and SYGVKD. The CDR3 is 14 amino acids. V shed 11 bases and J shed 1 base, with 18 bases lying between them. In nucleotides, the CDR3 is TGTGCCGCCAGGGACATCCATTATTCCTACGAGCAGTACGTC. Residues: CAARDIHYSYEQYV.

This sequence joins TRBV27 and TRBJ1-2; maybe TRBD1 (5 bases). Trimming cost V 6 bases and J 4 bases, with 12 bases left between them. Germline V gene lookup returns CDR1 MNHEY and CDR2 SMNVEV (reference sequence). The length of the CDR3 is 13 residues. CDR3 DNA sequence: TGTGCCAGCAGAGATTCGACAGTCTATGGCTACACCTTC. Amino acids: CASRDSTVYGYTF.

Comments on this clone: A read error may account for a junction end that differs from germline. This chain joins TRBV7-2 and TRBJ1-1; 8 bases align to TRBD1. The CDR3 runs 12 residues. Germline V CDR1 and CDR2: SGHTA, FQGNSA. CDR3 amino acids: CASSPPPGGAGF. CDR3 bases: TGTGCCAGCAGCCCACCCCCAGGGGGCGCGGGCTTT.

The V and J genes are TRBV19 and TRBJ1-4, with D perhaps TRBD1 (6 bases). CDR3 length equals 13 residues. Trimming cost V 6 bases and J 6 bases, with 11 bases left between them. In germline, CDR1 is LNHDA, CDR2 SQIVND (reference sequence). The CDR3, as DNA: TGTGCCAGTAGCCAGGGGACCGATGAAAAACTGTTTTTT. It encodes CASSQGTDEKLFF.

The CDR3 here is CASQGAGEKLFF. In DNA form, the CDR3 reads TGTGCCAGCCAGGGGGCCGGGGAAAAACTGTTTTTT. This sequence joins TRBV6-5 and TRBJ1-4; 8 nucleotides agree with TRBD1. Trimming at V came to 8 bases and at J to 8 bases, leaving 4 bases not matched to a gene. The CDR3 loop spans 12 amino acids. In germline, CDR1 is MNHEY, CDR2 SVGAGI.

The chain joins TRBV5-1 to TRBJ1-2; TRBD1 aligns across 7 bases. Germline loops: CDR1 SGHRS, CDR2 YFSETQ. Trimming removed 4 bases from V and 3 bases from J; junction bases left unmatched: 3. This CDR3 spans 13 amino acids. CDR3 in DNA: TGCGCCAGCAGCCCCGGACAGGACTATGGCTACACCTTC. Residues: CASSPGQDYGYTF.